The source of this T cell receptor (beta chain) is a study of vaccination effects on CD4 cells after COVID-19. Data came from immunoSEQ multiplex PCR; TCRdb stores just in-frame clones and leaves some out. The sample lists tens of thousands of clones; over 55% were seen once. ViraFEST assay sequencing came after antigen-specific CD4+ T cells were expanded with viral peptide pools. Culture proceeded for roughly ten days, and CD4+ T cells were then isolated. Vaccine administered to participants consisted of two doses of either BNT162b2 or mRNA-1273. The culture medium for some 2 million PBMC per well included around 9 IU/ml IL-2 and roughly 10 ug/ml peptides. General observations from the study: Late post-vaccination, clones induced by infection and those induced by vaccine underwent marked clonal contraction.

Comments on this clone: Antigen unknown.

Between the trimmed V and J ends, which lost 4 bases and 6 bases, there was a span of 31 bases. This CDR3 comprises 19 residues. CDR1 is SGHRS and CDR2 is YFSETQ in the germline V gene. The chain recombines TRBV5-1 with TRBJ1-1; D unresolved. The specimen comprised CD4+ T cells from PBMCs cultured with SARS-CoV-2 spike peptides, sampled after COVID-19 vaccination. The sequence was collected from a human donor who received a COVID-19 vaccine. CDR3 sequence reads: CASSPRHDIRTLWFPEAFF. CDR3 in DNA: TGCGCCAGCAGCCCCCGACACGATATTAGGACTTTATGGTTCCCTGAAGCTTTCTTT.